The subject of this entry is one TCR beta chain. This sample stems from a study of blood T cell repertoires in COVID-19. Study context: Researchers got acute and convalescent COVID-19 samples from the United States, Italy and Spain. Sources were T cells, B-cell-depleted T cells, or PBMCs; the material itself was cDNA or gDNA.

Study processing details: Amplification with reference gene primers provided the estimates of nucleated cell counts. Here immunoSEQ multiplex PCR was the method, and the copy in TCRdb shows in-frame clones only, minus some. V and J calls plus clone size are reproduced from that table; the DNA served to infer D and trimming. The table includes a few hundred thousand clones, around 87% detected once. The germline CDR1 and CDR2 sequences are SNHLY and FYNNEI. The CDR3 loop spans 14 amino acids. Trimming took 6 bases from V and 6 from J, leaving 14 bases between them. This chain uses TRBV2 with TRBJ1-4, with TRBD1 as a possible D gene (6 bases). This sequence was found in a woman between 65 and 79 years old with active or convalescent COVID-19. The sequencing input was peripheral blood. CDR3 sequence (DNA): TGTGCCAGCAGCTGGACAGTAAGGGATGAAAAACTGTTTTTT. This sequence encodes CASSWTVRDEKLFF.